The present T cell receptor (beta chain) was sequenced within a study of blood T cell repertoires in COVID-19. Authors' analysis steps: Amplification of reference gene primers provided the estimated nucleated cell counts. TCRdb's table, derived via immunoSEQ multiplex PCR, lists solely in-frame clones and lacks some. That table gives V, J and clone size, and the DNA gave D and trimming. The sample contains approximately 130,000 clones, approximately 77% of which appear only once. The origin of this receptor is a man at least 80 years old with acute or convalescent COVID-19. Sequencing was carried out using peripheral blood.

CDR3 DNA sequence: TGTGCCAGCAGCCCACCGACTAGCGGGGCTGGCGAGCAGTACTTC. Its translation is CASSPPTSGAGEQYF. This chain links TRBV3-1 (or the pseudogene TRBV3-2) with TRBJ2-7; 11 bases map to TRBD2. This CDR3 region has 15 residues. Per germline, CDR1 LGHDT and CDR2 YNNKEL (reference sequence). V was clipped by 4 bases and J by 6 bases; unmatched bases: 8.